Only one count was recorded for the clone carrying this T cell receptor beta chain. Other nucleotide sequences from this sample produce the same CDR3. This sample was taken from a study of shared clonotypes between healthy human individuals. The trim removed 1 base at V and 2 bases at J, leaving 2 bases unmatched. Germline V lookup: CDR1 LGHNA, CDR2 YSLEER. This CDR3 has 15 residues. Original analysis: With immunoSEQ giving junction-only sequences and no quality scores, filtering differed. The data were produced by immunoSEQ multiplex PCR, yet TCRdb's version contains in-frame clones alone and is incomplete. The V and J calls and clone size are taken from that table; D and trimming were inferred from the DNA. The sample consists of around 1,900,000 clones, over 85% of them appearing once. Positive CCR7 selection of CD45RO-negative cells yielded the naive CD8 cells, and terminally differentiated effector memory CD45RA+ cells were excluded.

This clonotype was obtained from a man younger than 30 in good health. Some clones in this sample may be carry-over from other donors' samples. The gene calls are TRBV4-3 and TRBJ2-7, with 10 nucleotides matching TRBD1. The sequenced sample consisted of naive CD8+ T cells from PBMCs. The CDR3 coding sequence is TGCGCCAGCAGCCAAGCCGGGACAGGGGCCTACGAGCAGTACTTC. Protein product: CASSQAGTGAYEQYF.